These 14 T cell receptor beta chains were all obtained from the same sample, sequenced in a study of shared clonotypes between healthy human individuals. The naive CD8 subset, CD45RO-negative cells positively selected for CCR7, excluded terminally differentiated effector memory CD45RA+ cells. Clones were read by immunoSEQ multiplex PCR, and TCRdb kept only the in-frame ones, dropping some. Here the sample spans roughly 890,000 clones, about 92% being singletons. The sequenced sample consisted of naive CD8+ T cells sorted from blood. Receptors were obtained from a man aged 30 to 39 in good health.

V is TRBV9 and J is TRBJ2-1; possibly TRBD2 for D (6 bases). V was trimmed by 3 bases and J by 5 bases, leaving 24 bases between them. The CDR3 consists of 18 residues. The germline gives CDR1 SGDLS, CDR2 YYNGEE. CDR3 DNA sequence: TGTGCCAGCAGCGCAGCAGCGGCGTCATCTAGCGTTCACAATGAGCAGTTCTTC. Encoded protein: CASSAAAASSSVHNEQFF.

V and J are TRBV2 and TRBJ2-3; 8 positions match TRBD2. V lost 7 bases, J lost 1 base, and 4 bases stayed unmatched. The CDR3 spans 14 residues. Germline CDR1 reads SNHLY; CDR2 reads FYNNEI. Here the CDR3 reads CASKQAGGTDTQYF. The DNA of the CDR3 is TGTGCCAGCAAACAAGCGGGAGGCACAGATACGCAGTATTTT.

The CDR3 region is CASSRGQGYEAFF. The DNA of the CDR3 is TGTGCCAGCAGTCGAGGACAGGGGTATGAAGCTTTCTTT. V gene TRBV27 combines with J gene TRBJ1-1; TRBD1 agrees at 9 bases. The CDR3 loop spans 13 amino acids. Germline CDR1 reads MNHEY; CDR2 reads SMNVEV (reference sequence). J lost 7 bases, V lost 5 bases, and 5 bases had no gene match.

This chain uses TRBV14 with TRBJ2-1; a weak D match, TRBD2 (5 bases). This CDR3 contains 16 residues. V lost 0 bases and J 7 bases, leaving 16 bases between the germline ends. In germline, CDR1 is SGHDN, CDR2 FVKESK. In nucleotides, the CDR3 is TGTGCCAGCAGCCAAGAATGGTACGGGGTCCCTAATGAGCAGTTCTTC. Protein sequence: CASSQEWYGVPNEQFF.

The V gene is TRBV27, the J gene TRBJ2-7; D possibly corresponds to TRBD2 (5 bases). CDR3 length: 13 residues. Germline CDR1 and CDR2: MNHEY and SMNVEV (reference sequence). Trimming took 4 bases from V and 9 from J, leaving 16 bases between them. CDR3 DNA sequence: TGTGCCAGCAGTTCCCCGGGCGGGTTTTGGCAGTACTTC. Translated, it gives CASSSPGGFWQYF.

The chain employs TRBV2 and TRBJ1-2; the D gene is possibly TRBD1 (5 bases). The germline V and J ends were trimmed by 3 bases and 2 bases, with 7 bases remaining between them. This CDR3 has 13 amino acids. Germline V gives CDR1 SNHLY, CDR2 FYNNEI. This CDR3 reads CASSEAGNYGYTF. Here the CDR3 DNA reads TGTGCCAGCAGTGAGGCAGGGAACTATGGCTACACCTTC.

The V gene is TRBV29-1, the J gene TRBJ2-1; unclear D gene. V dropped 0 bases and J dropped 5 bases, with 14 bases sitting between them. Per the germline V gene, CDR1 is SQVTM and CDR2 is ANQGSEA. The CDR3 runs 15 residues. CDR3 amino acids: CSVEDGIEQNNEQFF. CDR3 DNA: TGCAGCGTTGAAGACGGAATAGAACAAAACAATGAGCAGTTCTTC.

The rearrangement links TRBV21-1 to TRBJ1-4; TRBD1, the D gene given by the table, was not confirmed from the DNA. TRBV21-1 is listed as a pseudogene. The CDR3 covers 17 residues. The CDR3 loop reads CASKRGTGGTANEKLFF. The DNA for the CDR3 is TGTGCCAGCAAGAGAGGGACAGGGGGCACTGCTAATGAAAAACTGTTTTTT.

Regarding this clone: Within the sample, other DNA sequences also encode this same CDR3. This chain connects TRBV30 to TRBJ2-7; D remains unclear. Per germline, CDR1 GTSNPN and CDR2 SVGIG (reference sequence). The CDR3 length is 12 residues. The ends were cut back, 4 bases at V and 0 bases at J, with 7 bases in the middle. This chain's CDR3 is CAWTGDSYEQYF. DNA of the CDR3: TGTGCCTGGACCGGCGACTCCTACGAGCAGTACTTC.

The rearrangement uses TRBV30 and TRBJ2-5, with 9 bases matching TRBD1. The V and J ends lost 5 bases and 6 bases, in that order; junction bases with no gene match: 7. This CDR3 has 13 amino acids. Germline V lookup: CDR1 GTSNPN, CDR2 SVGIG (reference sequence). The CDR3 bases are TGTGCCTGGGAAACAGGGGGCGCAAAGACCCAGTACTTC. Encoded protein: CAWETGGAKTQYF.

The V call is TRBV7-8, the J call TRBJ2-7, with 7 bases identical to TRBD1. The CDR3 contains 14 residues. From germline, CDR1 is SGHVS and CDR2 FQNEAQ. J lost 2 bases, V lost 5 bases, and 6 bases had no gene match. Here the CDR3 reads CASSEGQLPYEQYF. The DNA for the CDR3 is TGTGCCAGCAGCGAGGGACAGCTGCCCTACGAGCAGTACTTC.

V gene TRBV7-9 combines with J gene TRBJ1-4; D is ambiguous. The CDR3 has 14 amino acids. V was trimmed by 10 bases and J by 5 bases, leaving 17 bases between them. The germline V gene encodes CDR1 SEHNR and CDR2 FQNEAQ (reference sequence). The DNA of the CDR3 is TGTGCCATTACAGCGTCGTCCTACAATGAAAAACTGTTTTTT. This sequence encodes CAITASSYNEKLFF.

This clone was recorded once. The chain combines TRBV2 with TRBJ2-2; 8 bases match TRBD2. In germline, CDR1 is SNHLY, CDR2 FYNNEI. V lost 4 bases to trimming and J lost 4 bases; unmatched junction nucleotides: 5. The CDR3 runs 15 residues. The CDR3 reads CASSASGSGTGELFF. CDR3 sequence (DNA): TGTGCCAGCAGTGCAAGCGGGAGCGGCACCGGGGAGCTGTTTTTT.

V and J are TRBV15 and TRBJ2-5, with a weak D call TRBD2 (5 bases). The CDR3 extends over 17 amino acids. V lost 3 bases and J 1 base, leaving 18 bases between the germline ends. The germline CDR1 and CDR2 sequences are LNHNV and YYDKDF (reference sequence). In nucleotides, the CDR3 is TGTGCCACCAGCAGGGTGGTGGACCGAGGGAGCCAAGAGACCCAGTACTTC. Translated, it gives CATSRVVDRGSQETQYF. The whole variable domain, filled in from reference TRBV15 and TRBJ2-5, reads DAMVIQNPRYQVTQFGKPVTLSCSQTLNHNVMYWYQQKSSQAPKLLFHYYDKDFNNEADTPDNFQSRRPNTSFCFLDIRSPGLGDTAMYLCATSRVVDRGSQETQYFGPGTRLLVL.